The clone carrying this T cell receptor beta chain is deemed medium-sized (0.01 to 0.1%) by its frequency. Its target is not known. One tube held mixed TRB-A and TRB-B primer pools for touch-down PCR. TCRdb reprocessed the multiplex PCR reads, with one entry per CDR3 protein and no DNA. The sample includes more than 5,500 distinct CDR3 sequences. The entry originates in a study of T cell clusters in autoimmune cytopenias. General study findings and limits: Healthy donors had about 3-fold more exclusive TRB clusters than active autoimmune hepatitis patients.

CDR1 LNHNV and CDR2 YYDKDF come from the germline V gene (reference sequence). CDR3 length: 13 residues. TRB amplification used 200 to 250 ng of peripheral blood genomic DNA. This sample also appeared in a second study, on T cell repertoires in aging, cancer and after chemotherapy. That source adds: Six age groups, ranging from 30 or younger to 70 or older, included the donors. In each cancer cohort, median generation probability increased across chemotherapy, suggesting thymic output rebounded.

The V gene is TRBV15, the J gene TRBJ2-2. Material for sequencing was peripheral blood. The TCR originated in a human donor in good health. The CDR3 region is CATSPRPTGELFF.